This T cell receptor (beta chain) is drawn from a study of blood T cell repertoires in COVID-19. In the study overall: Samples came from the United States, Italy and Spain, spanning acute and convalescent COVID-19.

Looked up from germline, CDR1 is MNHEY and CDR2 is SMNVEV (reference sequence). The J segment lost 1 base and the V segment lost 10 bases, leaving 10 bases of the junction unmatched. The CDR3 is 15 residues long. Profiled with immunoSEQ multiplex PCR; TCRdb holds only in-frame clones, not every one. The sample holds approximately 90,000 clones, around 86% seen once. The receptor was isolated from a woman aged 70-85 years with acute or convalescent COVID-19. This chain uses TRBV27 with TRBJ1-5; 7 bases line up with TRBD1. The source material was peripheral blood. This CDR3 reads CANRGSRWSNQPQHF. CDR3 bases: TGTGCCAACAGGGGCTCTCGTTGGAGCAATCAGCCCCAGCATTTT.